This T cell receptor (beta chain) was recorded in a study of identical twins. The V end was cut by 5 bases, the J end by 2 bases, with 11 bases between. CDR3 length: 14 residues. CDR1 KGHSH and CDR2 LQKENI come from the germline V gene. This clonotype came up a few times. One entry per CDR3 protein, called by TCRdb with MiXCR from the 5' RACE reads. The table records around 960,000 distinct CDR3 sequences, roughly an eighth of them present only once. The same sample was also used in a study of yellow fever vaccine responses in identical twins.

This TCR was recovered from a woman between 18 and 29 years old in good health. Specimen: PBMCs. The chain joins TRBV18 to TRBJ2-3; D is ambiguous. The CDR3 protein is CASSSVVSTDTQYF. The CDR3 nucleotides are TGTGCCAGCTCATCGGTAGTTTCCACAGATACGCAGTATTTT.